Given below is one TCR beta chain in context. Its specificity is unknown. Isolation of PBMCs gave at least 7 million cells per sample. Germline values: CDR1 MNHEY, CDR2 SVGEGT. J lost 2 bases, V lost 1 base, and 13 bases had no gene match. The CDR3 runs 19 residues. Primers used in a second PCR of about 6 to 12 cycles were a sample-barcoded 5' primer and a J-beta primer mix. Via MiXCR, TCRdb re-called the 5' RACE reads, giving one row per CDR3 protein. The profile shows some 780,000 distinct CDR3 sequences, approximately 60% of them singletons. This record comes from a study of blood T cells in healthy people across ages. The study's findings and limits: Whereas aged donors had fewer naive CD4+ cells, long-lived donors had more of them and higher diversity.

The specimen was blood. The chain is built from TRBV6-2 or TRBV6-3 and TRBJ2-3; 9 positions agree with TRBD1. The TCR comes from a man aged 35 to 55 in good health. CDR3 amino acids: CASSYFVGTGSPPTDTQYF. The DNA of the CDR3 is TGTGCCAGCAGTTACTTCGTTGGGACAGGGTCGCCCCCCACAGATACGCAGTATTTT.